The 30 T cell receptor beta chains listed next were all sequenced from one sample in a study of T cells in localized non-small cell lung cancer. Measured with immunoSEQ multiplex PCR; TCRdb has only the in-frame clones, and not every one. This table has more than 12,000 clones, 80% to 85% appearing once. Sequencing was performed on peripheral blood, taken before any cancer treatment. Every receptor here comes from a female donor older than 55 with stage I squamous cell lung carcinoma.

The chain recombines TRBV5-4 with TRBJ2-1, with D possibly matching TRBD2 (6 bases). From germline, CDR1 is SGHNT and CDR2 YYREEE (reference sequence). This CDR3 contains 16 residues. V was clipped by 0 bases and J by 9 bases, with 19 bases between them. CDR3 region: CASSLGGAGGLSEQFF. The CDR3 nucleotides are TGTGCCAGCAGCTTGGGTGGGGCTGGGGGGTTAAGTGAGCAGTTCTTC.

V gene TRBV5-4 combines with J gene TRBJ1-2, with a possible D match to TRBD1 (5 bases). Trimming took 3 bases from V and 7 from J, leaving 16 bases between them. The CDR3 spans 14 residues. Germline CDR1 SGHNT, CDR2 YYREEE (reference sequence). The CDR3 DNA reads as TGTGCCAGCAGCTGGATGTGGGGGTTGCCTGGCTACACCTTC. Protein sequence: CASSWMWGLPGYTF.

The chain uses TRBV19 and TRBJ1-5; 9 nucleotides match TRBD1. There are 16 residues in the CDR3. J lost 3 bases, V lost 6 bases, and 9 bases had no gene match. The germline V gene encodes CDR1 LNHDA and CDR2 SQIVND (reference sequence). The chain's CDR3 is CASRGDRAETNQPQHF. The DNA for the CDR3 is TGTGCCAGTAGGGGGGACAGGGCGGAAACCAATCAGCCCCAGCATTTT.

V is TRBV2 and J is TRBJ1-5; a weak D match, TRBD1 (6 bases). The CDR3 has 13 amino acids. From germline, CDR1 is SNHLY and CDR2 FYNNEI. The V and J ends lost 5 bases and 7 bases respectively, with 12 bases between them. DNA of the CDR3: TGTGCCAGCAGTCTGGAGGGGGGCCAGCCCCAGCATTTT. As protein: CASSLEGGQPQHF.

This rearrangement joins TRBV19 to TRBJ1-1; TRBD1 matches at 8 bases. The CDR3 covers 18 residues. Germline V CDR1 and CDR2: LNHDA, SQIVND (reference sequence). J was trimmed by 1 base and V by 4 bases; bases with no gene match: 14. As DNA, the CDR3 is TGTGCCAGTAGTAGCCTCCGGGACAGGTCGAAGTCGAACACTGAAGCTTTCTTT. It specifies CASSSLRDRSKSNTEAFF.

The rearrangement joins TRBV7-8 to TRBJ2-3; TRBD1 matches at 9 bases. Germline CDR1 is SGHVS and CDR2 is FQNEAQ. V lost 1 base to trimming and J lost 4 bases; unmatched junction nucleotides: 3. CDR3 length: 15 amino acids. The CDR3: CASSLDRGPADTQYF. The DNA of the CDR3 is TGTGCCAGCAGCTTAGACAGGGGGCCGGCAGATACGCAGTATTTT.

The chain couples TRBV5-1 to TRBJ2-3; TRBD2 aligns across 9 bases. The germline CDR1 and CDR2 sequences are SGHRS and YFSETQ. Losses at the gene ends were 0 bases for V and 4 bases for J; bases not matched to a gene: 6. The CDR3 sequence is 16 residues long. This CDR3 is CASSLEGRGGADTQYF. CDR3 DNA sequence: TGCGCCAGCAGCTTGGAGGGGCGGGGGGGCGCAGATACGCAGTATTTT.

The CDR3 bases are TGTGCCAGCAGCCGTCTGGGGGATGAGGACTATGGCTACACCTTC. Protein product: CASSRLGDEDYGYTF. The chain links TRBV7-9 to TRBJ1-2; D perhaps matches TRBD1 (5 bases). The V gene's germline CDR1 is SEHNR and CDR2 FQNEAQ (reference sequence). V dropped 5 bases and J dropped 3 bases, with 16 bases sitting between them. CDR3 length: 15 amino acids.

The chain combines TRBV9 with TRBJ2-1; 9 bases align to TRBD2. V was pared by 3 bases and J by 1 base, with 8 bases of the junction left unmatched. Germline assignment: CDR1 SGDLS and CDR2 YYNGEE. This CDR3 region has 17 residues. CDR3 nucleotides: TGTGCCAGCAGCGCAGGCGGGGGGGCCAAATCCTACAATGAGCAGTTCTTC. Its translation: CASSAGGGAKSYNEQFF.

This clone was picked up one time. The rearrangement joins TRBV5-1 to TRBJ1-4, with D perhaps matching TRBD1 (6 bases). CDR1 and CDR2 (germline): SGHRS, YFSETQ. With 4 bases removed from V and 0 bases from J, the gap between germline ends came to 13 bases. The CDR3 runs to 16 residues. CDR3 amino acids: CASSPGQFATNEKLFF. The CDR3 nucleotides read TGCGCCAGCAGCCCCGGACAGTTTGCAACTAATGAAAAACTGTTTTTT.

This chain uses TRBV6-6 with TRBJ1-3, with 7 bases lining up with TRBD1. The CDR3 contains 15 residues. CDR1 and CDR2 from the germline V gene are MNHNY and SVGAGI (reference sequence). J was trimmed by 1 base and V by 10 bases; bases with no gene match: 10. The CDR3 DNA is TGTGCCACCTGGGACAGCCGGCGGTCTGGAAACACCATATATTTT. It codes for CATWDSRRSGNTIYF.

This rearrangement joins TRBV2 to TRBJ2-5; tentative D call: TRBD2 (5 bases). Germline CDR1 reads SNHLY; CDR2 reads FYNNEI. Between the trimmed V and J ends, which lost 3 bases and 2 bases, there was a span of 10 bases. The CDR3 length is 14 residues. CDR3 in DNA: TGTGCCAGCAGTGATGGGCTAGCACAAGAGACCCAGTACTTC. Translation: CASSDGLAQETQYF.

This clone showed up just a few times. V is TRBV7-2 and J is TRBJ1-2; D is ambiguous. The germline V gene has CDR1 SGHTA and CDR2 FQGNSA. CDR3 length: 15 residues. V was shortened by 5 bases and J by 4 bases, with 17 bases between the two germline ends. The CDR3 region is CASSAPGRASYGYTF. The DNA for the CDR3 is TGTGCCAGCAGCGCACCGGGTCGGGCTTCCTATGGCTACACCTTC.

The chain couples TRBV7-2 to TRBJ1-3; D is possibly TRBD1 (6 bases). V lost 6 bases to trimming and J lost 0 bases, with 12 bases between them. CDR3 length equals 15 residues. Germline V gene data show CDR1 as SGHTA and CDR2 as FQGNSA. The CDR3 here is CASSLSQGSGNTIYF. The CDR3 DNA reads TGTGCCAGCAGTCTCTCACAGGGCTCTGGAAACACCATATATTTT.

The chain combines TRBV5-4 with TRBJ2-5, with TRBD1 identical over 8 bases. CDR1 and CDR2 (germline): SGHNT, YYREEE (reference sequence). The CDR3 is 15 residues long. V was pared by 0 bases and J by 2 bases, with 3 bases of the junction left unmatched. CDR3 DNA: TGTGCCAGCAGCTTGGGGGACAGGAGACAAGAGACCCAGTACTTC. It encodes CASSLGDRRQETQYF.

This chain links TRBV5-4 with TRBJ2-3, with a possible D match to TRBD2 (5 bases). Germline V gives CDR1 SGHNT, CDR2 YYREEE (reference sequence). CDR3 length: 12 residues. V was trimmed by 5 bases and J by 1 base, leaving 5 bases between them. CDR3 sequence reads: CASSSGTDTQYF. In DNA, the CDR3 is TGTGCCAGCAGTAGCGGCACAGATACGCAGTATTTT.

The chain joins TRBV9 to TRBJ1-6, with a tentative D call TRBD1 (5 bases). This CDR3 is built from 15 residues. Trimming removed 0 bases from V and 8 bases from J, with 12 bases in between. The germline gives CDR1 SGDLS, CDR2 YYNGEE. CDR3 DNA sequence: TGTGCCAGCAGCGTAGGGCCAGGGAATGATTCACCCCTCCACTTT. Protein product: CASSVGPGNDSPLHF.

This clone was counted a single time. The CDR3 region has the DNA TGTGCCAGCAGTTATTTCAGGGGCGATAACACTGAAGCTTTCTTT. Its translation: CASSYFRGDNTEAFF. The rearrangement joins TRBV2 to TRBJ1-1, with D perhaps TRBD1 (6 bases). The length of the CDR3 is 15 residues. Per germline, CDR1 SNHLY and CDR2 FYNNEI. The ends were cut back, 5 bases at V and 2 bases at J, with 15 bases in the middle.

This clone was detected once. This chain connects TRBV7-3 to TRBJ1-1; 7 nucleotides align to TRBD1. This CDR3 has 13 residues. V was pared by 2 bases and J by 4 bases, with 1 base of the junction left unmatched. Germline CDR1 is SGHTA and CDR2 is FQGTGA. In DNA form, the CDR3 reads TGTGCCAGCAGCTTATCAGGGGGCACTGAAGCTTTCTTT. This gives the protein CASSLSGGTEAFF.

This clone was seen only a few times. The rearrangement joins TRBV5-1 to TRBJ2-3; no clear D gene. This CDR3 comprises 11 residues. From germline, CDR1 is SGHRS and CDR2 YFSETQ. V was clipped by 7 bases and J by 4 bases, with 7 bases between them. CDR3 DNA: TGCGCCAGCGTCATGGCAGATACGCAGTATTTT. Its translation is CASVMADTQYF.

The chain carries TRBV7-7 and TRBJ2-2; tentatively, D is TRBD2 (5 bases). With 1 base removed from V and 8 bases from J, the gap between germline ends came to 11 bases. The CDR3 has 14 residues. Germline V lookup: CDR1 SSHAT, CDR2 FNYEAQ (reference sequence). CDR3 bases: TGTGCCAGCAGCTTAGGACTAAGGACGGGGGAGCTGTTTTTT. Translation: CASSLGLRTGELFF.

The chain carries TRBV6-1 and TRBJ2-5; 12 positions agree with TRBD2. The V segment lost 3 bases and the J segment 2 bases; nucleotides outside the gene matches: 7. This CDR3 is 17 amino acids long. Germline CDR1 and CDR2: MNHNS and SASEGT. The CDR3: CASSEFPTSGGQETQYF. CDR3 bases: TGTGCCAGCAGTGAGTTCCCAACTAGCGGGGGGCAAGAGACCCAGTACTTC.

The chain is built from TRBV11-2 and TRBJ2-7; a possible D gene is TRBD1 (6 bases). Germline CDR1 and CDR2: SGHAT and FQNNGV. This CDR3 comprises 16 residues. The ends were cut back, 2 bases at V and 5 bases at J, with 19 bases in the middle. CDR3 amino acids: CASSLQSVLQGDEQYF. The CDR3 DNA follows: TGTGCCAGCAGCTTACAGTCGGTGCTACAGGGAGACGAGCAGTACTTC.

The V gene is TRBV9, the J gene TRBJ1-2, with D tentatively TRBD1 (5 bases). V dropped 4 bases and J dropped 8 bases, with 18 bases sitting between them. The germline gives CDR1 SGDLS, CDR2 YYNGEE. There are 14 residues in the CDR3. CDR3 protein: CASSPPQGRIGYTF. CDR3 nucleotide sequence: TGTGCCAGCAGCCCCCCGCAGGGAAGGATAGGCTACACCTTC.

This clone was found once. The chain has TRBV15 and TRBJ1-5, with D perhaps matching TRBD1 (5 bases). The CDR3 spans 15 residues. Germline V gives CDR1 LNHNV, CDR2 YYDKDF (reference sequence). V shed 2 bases and J shed 7 bases, with 15 bases lying between them. CDR3 sequence (DNA): TGTGCCACCAGCAGACCCCGTCAGGGTCGCCAGCCCCAGCATTTT. It specifies CATSRPRQGRQPQHF.

On this clone itself: A read error may produce the germline difference seen at one junction end. The V and J genes are TRBV7-9 and TRBJ1-2; 8 nucleotides line up with TRBD1. The germline V gene has CDR1 SEHNR and CDR2 FQNEAQ (reference sequence). The CDR3 runs 13 residues. The CDR3 loop is CARSLRDRPGYTF. The CDR3 DNA follows: TGTGCCCGCAGCTTACGGGACAGGCCTGGCTACACCTTC.

This clone was counted a few times. The genes are TRBV6-6 and TRBJ1-5; 7 bases match TRBD1. CDR3 length equals 14 residues. Germline V gene data show CDR1 as MNHNY and CDR2 as SVGAGI (reference sequence). J was trimmed by 4 bases and V by 0 bases; bases with no gene match: 0. The CDR3 reads CASSYSGQNQPQHF. CDR3 in DNA: TGTGCCAGCAGTTACTCGGGACAGAATCAGCCCCAGCATTTT.

The chain recombines TRBV2 with TRBJ2-1; the match to TRBD2 covers 8 bases. Germline V CDR1 and CDR2: SNHLY, FYNNEI. Germline trimming cut 0 bases from V and 7 bases from J; bases unmatched to any gene: 11. This CDR3 has 17 residues. The CDR3 sequence: CASSEARGGSRWNEQFF. In DNA, the CDR3 is TGTGCCAGCAGTGAAGCCCGGGGGGGGTCGCGTTGGAATGAGCAGTTCTTC.

This clone was counted between two and nine times. The chain carries TRBV18 and TRBJ2-6; 8 nucleotides line up with TRBD2. Looked up from germline, CDR1 is KGHSH and CDR2 is LQKENI. The CDR3 consists of 17 residues. V shed 3 bases, J shed 4 bases, and the junction held 8 bases outside the gene matches. The DNA of the CDR3 is TGTGCCAGCTCACCTCAAGGCGGGGGGACCGGGGCCAACGTCCTGACTTTC. Residues: CASSPQGGGTGANVLTF.

The chain joins TRBV30 to TRBJ1-4; D remains ambiguous. V shed 1 base and J shed 2 bases, with 11 bases lying between them. The CDR3 consists of 15 residues. Per the germline V gene, CDR1 is GTSNPN and CDR2 is SVGIG (reference sequence). The CDR3 region has the DNA TGTGCCTGGAGTGGAGGGCGCGTTACTAATGAAAAACTGTTTTTT. Its translation: CAWSGGRVTNEKLFF.